Detailed here is one TCR beta chain. Its matching antigen is unknown. Produced via immunoSEQ multiplex PCR; TCRdb's table is partial and in-frame only. The sample has about 150,000 clones; about 93% are singletons. This specimen comes from a study of T cell responses to AZD1222 COVID-19 vaccine. At the level of the study: Researchers grouped second doses given at about 4 or about 12 weeks into one pool.

Study-wide results and limits: Only a handful of people who got AZD1222 tested seropositive at baseline.

This TCR was sampled from an adult in good health. Here the sequenced sample was peripheral blood, taken on day 0 of AZD1222 vaccination.

CDR3 in amino acids: CASSRGTAGSGNTIYF. In DNA form, the CDR3 reads TGTGCCAGCAGCAGAGGGACAGCCGGCTCTGGAAACACCATATATTTT. The V call is TRBV13, the J call TRBJ1-3; 7 nucleotides agree with TRBD1. V was pared by 5 bases and J by 0 bases, with 7 bases of the junction left unmatched. From germline, CDR1 is PRHDT and CDR2 FYEKMQ (reference sequence). This CDR3 region has 16 residues.